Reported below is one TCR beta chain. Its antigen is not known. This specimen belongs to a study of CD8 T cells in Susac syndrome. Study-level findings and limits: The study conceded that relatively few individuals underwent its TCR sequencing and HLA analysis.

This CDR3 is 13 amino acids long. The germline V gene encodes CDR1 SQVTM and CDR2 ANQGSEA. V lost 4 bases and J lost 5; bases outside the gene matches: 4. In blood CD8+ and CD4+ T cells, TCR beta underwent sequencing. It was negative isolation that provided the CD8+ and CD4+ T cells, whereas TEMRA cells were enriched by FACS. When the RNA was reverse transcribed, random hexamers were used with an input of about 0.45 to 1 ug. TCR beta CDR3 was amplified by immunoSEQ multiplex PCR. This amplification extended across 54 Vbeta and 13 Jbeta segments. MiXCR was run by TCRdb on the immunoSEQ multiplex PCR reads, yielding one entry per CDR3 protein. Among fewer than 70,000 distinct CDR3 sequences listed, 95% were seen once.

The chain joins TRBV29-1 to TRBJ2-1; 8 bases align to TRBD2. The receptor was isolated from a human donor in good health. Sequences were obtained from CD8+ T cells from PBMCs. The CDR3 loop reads CSVGGGYNNEQFF. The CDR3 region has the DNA TGCAGCGTTGGCGGGGGGTATAACAATGAGCAGTTCTTC.